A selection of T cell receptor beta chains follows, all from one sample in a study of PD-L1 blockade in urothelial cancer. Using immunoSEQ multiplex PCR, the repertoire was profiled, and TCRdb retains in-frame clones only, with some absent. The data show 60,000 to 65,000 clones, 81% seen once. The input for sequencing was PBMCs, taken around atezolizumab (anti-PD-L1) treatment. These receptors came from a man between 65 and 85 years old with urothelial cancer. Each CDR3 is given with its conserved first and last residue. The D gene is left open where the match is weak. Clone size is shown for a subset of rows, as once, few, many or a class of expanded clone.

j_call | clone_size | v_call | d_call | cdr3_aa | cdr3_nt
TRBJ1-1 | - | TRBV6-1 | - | CASSPPPEEEAFF | TGTGCCAGCAGTCCCCCACCCGAGGAGGAAGCTTTCTTT
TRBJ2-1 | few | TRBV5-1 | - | CASSLATDGSLGNEQFF | TGCGCCAGCAGCTTGGCCACGGACGGGAGTCTCGGCAATGAGCAGTTCTTC
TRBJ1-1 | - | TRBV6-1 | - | CASSEITGAGAEAFF | TGTGCCAGCAGTGAAATAACAGGAGCCGGAGCTGAAGCTTTCTTT
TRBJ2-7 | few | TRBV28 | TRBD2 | CASRPSGLLYEQYF | TGTGCCAGCAGGCCTAGCGGACTGCTCTACGAGCAGTACTTC
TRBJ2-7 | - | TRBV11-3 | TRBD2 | CASSLGGGRSHDEQYF | TGTGCCAGCAGCCTGGGGGGAGGGAGAAGTCACGACGAGCAGTACTTC
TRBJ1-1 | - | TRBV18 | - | CASSPTGTVAEAFF | TGTGCCAGCTCACCAACTGGGACTGTCGCTGAAGCTTTCTTT
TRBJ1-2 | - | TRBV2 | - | CASSRGQSYGYTF | TGTGCCAGCAGTCGAGGACAATCCTATGGCTACACCTTC
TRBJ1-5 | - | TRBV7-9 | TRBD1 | CASSLGHGTGGNQPQHF | TGTGCCAGCAGCTTAGGGCACGGGACAGGGGGAAATCAGCCCCAGCATTTT
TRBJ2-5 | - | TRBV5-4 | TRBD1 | CASSGDRGYGQETQYF | TGTGCCAGCAGCGGGGACAGGGGATACGGGCAAGAGACCCAGTACTTC
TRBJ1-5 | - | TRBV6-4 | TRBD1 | CASSVEGQGGQPQHF | TGTGCCAGCAGTGTTGAAGGACAGGGTGGTCAGCCCCAGCATTTT
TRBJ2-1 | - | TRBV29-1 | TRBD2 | CSVGTGTSAQDGQFF | TGCAGCGTGGGTACCGGGACTAGCGCTCAAGATGGGCAGTTCTTC
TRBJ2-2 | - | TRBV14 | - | CASSQGQGWSGELFF | TGTGCCAGCAGCCAAGGTCAGGGTTGGAGCGGGGAGCTGTTTTTT
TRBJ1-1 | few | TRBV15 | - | CATSRDPPGATEAFF | TGTGCCACCAGCAGAGATCCCCCAGGGGCCACTGAAGCTTTCTTT
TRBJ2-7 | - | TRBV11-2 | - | CASSTRVAGEQYF | TGTGCCAGCAGCACCCGGGTCGCCGGCGAGCAGTACTTC
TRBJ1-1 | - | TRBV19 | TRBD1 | CASSGEQTGALNTEAFF | TGTGCCAGTAGTGGGGAACAGACAGGGGCGCTGAACACTGAAGCTTTCTTT
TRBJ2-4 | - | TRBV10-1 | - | CASSDNRVYIQYF | TGCGCCAGCAGTGACAACAGGGTGTACATTCAGTACTTC
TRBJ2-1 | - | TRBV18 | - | CASSPSDFGEQFF | TGTGCCAGCTCACCATCGGACTTTGGTGAGCAGTTCTTC
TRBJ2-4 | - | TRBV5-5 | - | CASSFTSSDIQYF | TGTGCCAGCAGCTTTACCTCTTCGGACATTCAGTACTTC
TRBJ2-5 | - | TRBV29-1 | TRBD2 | CSVAGLAGGVQETQYF | TGCAGCGTGGCCGGACTAGCGGGAGGAGTCCAAGAGACCCAGTACTTC
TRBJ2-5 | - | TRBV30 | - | CAWSVPVGARETQYF | TGTGCCTGGAGTGTACCGGTGGGAGCCCGTGAGACCCAGTACTTC
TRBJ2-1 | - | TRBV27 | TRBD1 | CASSSTGGPNEQFF | TGTGCCAGCAGTTCGACAGGGGGTCCCAATGAGCAGTTCTTC
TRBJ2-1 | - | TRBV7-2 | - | CASSLAGLESEQFF | TGTGCCAGCAGCTTAGCGGGACTGGAAAGTGAGCAGTTCTTC
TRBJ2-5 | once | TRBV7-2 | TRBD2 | CASSLPSGRAHQETQYF | TGTGCCAGCAGCTTACCTAGCGGGAGGGCCCACCAAGAGACCCAGTACTTC
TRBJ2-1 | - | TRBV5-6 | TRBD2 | CASSLGTSGRGEQFF | TGTGCCAGCAGCTTGGGGACTAGCGGGAGAGGTGAGCAGTTCTTC
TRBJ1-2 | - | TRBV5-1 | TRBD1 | CASSLPGQKEGYTF | TGCGCCAGCAGCTTACCGGGACAGAAAGAAGGCTACACCTTC
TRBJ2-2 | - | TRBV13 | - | CASSLLNTGELFF | TGTGCCAGCAGCTTATTAAACACCGGGGAGCTGTTTTTT
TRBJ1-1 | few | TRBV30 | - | CAWMAGEATEAFF | TGTGCCTGGATGGCAGGGGAAGCGACTGAAGCTTTCTTT
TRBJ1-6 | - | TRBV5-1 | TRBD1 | CASSSDRQASPLHF | TGCGCCAGCAGCTCGGACAGGCAGGCTTCACCCCTCCACTTT
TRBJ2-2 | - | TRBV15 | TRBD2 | CATRDPGLAGFGGELFF | TGTGCCACCAGGGACCCGGGACTAGCGGGTTTCGGCGGGGAGCTGTTTTTT
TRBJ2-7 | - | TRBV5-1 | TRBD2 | CASSFSSGSTSYEQYF | TGCGCCAGCAGCTTTTCTAGCGGGAGCACCTCCTACGAGCAGTACTTC